The rows below give T cell receptor beta chains drawn from one sample of a study of control samples from healthy donors and cancer patients. The table came from immunoSEQ multiplex PCR; TCRdb's copy has only in-frame clones and leaves some out. Of about 160,000 clones in the sample, roughly 90% were seen once. The sequencing sample was made of blood. The receptor set was obtained from a man younger than 40 in good health. Both conserved end residues are trimmed from each CDR3. The order of the fields is V gene, D gene, CDR3 protein. A D gene is named only where the DNA matches it firmly.

v_call: TRBV6-1
d_call: .
cdr3_aa: ASSELRSVEQF

v_call: TRBV7-9
d_call: .
cdr3_aa: ASGFGGGTDTQY

v_call: TRBV7-9
d_call: TRBD2
cdr3_aa: ASRLAGGPGELF

v_call: TRBV5-1
d_call: TRBD1
cdr3_aa: ASSPVGRGRIGELF

v_call: TRBV5-6
d_call: .
cdr3_aa: ASSPQGTNEKLF

v_call: TRBV10-3
d_call: .
cdr3_aa: AISSTRDQKGNEQF

v_call: TRBV18
d_call: .
cdr3_aa: ASSPGGDPYGYT

v_call: TRBV3-1/TRBV3-2
d_call: .
cdr3_aa: ASSQGNYGNQPQH

v_call: TRBV19
d_call: .
cdr3_aa: ASSTTGFNSNQPQH

v_call: TRBV10-3
d_call: .
cdr3_aa: AISEQVTGYGYT

v_call: TRBV27
d_call: .
cdr3_aa: ASSQPGGSTEAF

v_call: TRBV7-2
d_call: .
cdr3_aa: ASSLGRGRERAGEQY